This T cell receptor beta chain was documented in a study of Graves' ophthalmopathy and Graves' hyperthyroidism. Hyperthyroidism patients, aged 18 to 65, were newly diagnosed, under 2 months' duration. Diagnostic conclusions were grounded in clinical symptoms, serum thyroxine, TRAb, thyroid ultrasound and orbital computed tomography. Beta-chain TCR CDR3 regions were amplified from RNA transcripts. Amplification began with first-round RT-PCR using HTBI primers, then second-round multiplex PCR was performed. TCRdb called the multiplex PCR reads again in MiXCR, with one record for every CDR3 protein. The table lists about 400,000 distinct CDR3 sequences, 20% to 25% of them singletons. V lost 6 bases and J lost 3, with 8 bases in between. CDR1 SQVTM and CDR2 ANQGSEA come from the germline V gene. This CDR3 contains 12 residues.

The rearrangement uses TRBV29-1 and TRBJ2-2; D gene uncertain. The sequence was obtained from a woman between 18 and 30 years old with stable Graves' hyperthyroidism. What was sequenced was peripheral blood. For the CDR3, the DNA is TGCAGCGTACGTTCGGACACCGGGGAGCTGTTTTTT. Its translation is CSVRSDTGELFF.